The present T cell receptor (beta chain) was sequenced within a study of early T cells in non-severe SARS-CoV-2 infection. This clonotype was detected only once. V trimming: 2 bases; J trimming: 7 bases; junction bases outside the gene matches: 4. Germline assignment: CDR1 SGHNT and CDR2 YYREEE (reference sequence). The CDR3 loop spans 15 amino acids. Attachment of unique molecular identifiers to individual cDNA molecules was performed. TCRdb used MiXCR to reprocess the 5' RACE reads, holding one entry per CDR3 protein. The table shows about 83,000 distinct CDR3 sequences, with about 12% occurring only once.

Sequencing was carried out using whole blood. This sequence was found in an adult who was a healthcare worker with PCR-confirmed SARS-CoV-2 infection or an uninfected control (not recorded which). The genes are TRBV5-4 and TRBJ2-1; 12 bases line up with TRBD2. The CDR3 spells CASSLRLAGANEQFF. CDR3 bases: TGTGCCAGCAGCTTAAGACTAGCGGGAGCGAATGAGCAGTTCTTC.